This T cell receptor (beta chain) was recovered during a study of cytomegalovirus exposure and HLA in healthy donors. Findings and limits, study-wide: Data from an earlier analysis indicated that most TCR beta V segments were productive either about 87% or about 30% of the time. An analysis that came later showed most CMV-associated TCR beta chains appearing HLA-restricted.

13 Jbeta primers and 60 Vbeta primers were used for the PCR. TCRdb's copy holds only in-frame clones and misses some; the assay was immunoSEQ multiplex PCR. The table has approximately 200,000 clones, around 81% seen once; the top ten hold approximately 2%. The count of this clone is one. Its antigen remains unidentified. Each donor was healthy, and each was a bone marrow donor. The sequenced sample was PBMCs. The sequence derives from a woman younger than 35 in good health and CMV-seropositive.

CDR3 region: CASSAQAGLSGNTIYF. The CDR3 nucleotides read TGTGCCAGCAGCGCCCAGGCGGGACTCTCTGGAAACACCATATATTTT. V gene TRBV7-9 combines with J gene TRBJ1-3; weak D call: TRBD1 (5 bases). Between the trimmed V and J ends, which lost 5 bases and 0 bases, there was a span of 14 bases. Germline V lookup: CDR1 SEHNR, CDR2 FQNEAQ (reference sequence). This CDR3 spans 16 amino acids.